This passage covers 28 T cell receptor beta chains from one sample sequenced in a study of cytomegalovirus exposure and HLA in healthy donors. Clones were read by immunoSEQ multiplex PCR, and TCRdb kept only the in-frame ones, dropping some. The sample lists tens of thousands of clones, about nine tenths occurring once. What was sequenced was PBMCs. Receptors were obtained from a woman younger than 30 in good health and CMV-seropositive.

This chain connects TRBV7-2 to TRBJ2-2; maybe TRBD2 (5 bases). Per the germline V gene, CDR1 is SGHTA and CDR2 is FQGNSA. Trimming took 4 bases from V and 2 from J, leaving 11 bases between them. The CDR3 contains 15 residues. CDR3 sequence reads: CASSSRTVNTGELFF. The CDR3 bases are TGTGCCAGCAGCTCGCGGACTGTTAACACCGGGGAGCTGTTTTTT.

V usage is TRBV25-1 and J usage is TRBJ2-2; 8 positions match TRBD1. The V segment lost 4 bases and the J segment 5 bases; nucleotides outside the gene matches: 0. Germline CDR1 MGHDK, CDR2 SYGVNS. CDR3 length: 13 residues. The CDR3 bases are TGTGCCAGCAGTGGGACAGGGACCGGGGAGCTGTTTTTT. This translates into CASSGTGTGELFF.

The chain carries TRBV19 and TRBJ2-3; TRBD1 aligns across 11 bases. The CDR3 is 16 amino acids. The germline V gene encodes CDR1 LNHDA and CDR2 SQIVND (reference sequence). J lost 6 bases, V lost 1 base, and 6 bases had no gene match. The DNA for the CDR3 is TGTGCCAGTAGTATAGCCGGGACAGGGGGATGGGATACGCAGTATTTT. Its translation: CASSIAGTGGWDTQYF. Drawing the rest from reference TRBV19 and TRBJ2-3, the complete variable domain is DGGITQSPKYLFRKEGQNVTLSCEQNLNHDAMYWYRQDPGQGLRLIYYSQIVNDFQKGDIAEGYSVSREKKESFPLTVTSAQKNPTAFYLCASSIAGTGGWDTQYFGPGTRLTVL.

This chain links TRBV7-9 with TRBJ2-7; perhaps TRBD1 as D (6 bases). Germline lookup yields CDR1 SEHNR and CDR2 FQNEAQ (reference sequence). CDR3 length: 16 amino acids. V was pared by 3 bases and J by 5 bases, with 20 bases between. The CDR3 reads CASSFPRSGERNEQYF. DNA for the CDR3: TGTGCCAGCAGCTTCCCACGCTCAGGGGAGAGGAACGAGCAGTACTTC.

The V gene is TRBV28, the J gene TRBJ1-5, with TRBD1 as a possible D gene (5 bases). The CDR3 has 13 amino acids. With 6 bases removed from V and 3 bases from J, the gap between germline ends came to 9 bases. Germline lookup yields CDR1 MDHEN and CDR2 SYDVKM. CDR3 residues: CASRRQFNQPQHF. CDR3 DNA: TGTGCCAGCAGACGACAGTTCAATCAGCCCCAGCATTTT.

The chain is built from TRBV2 and TRBJ2-5; 13 bases line up with TRBD2. Germline CDR1 is SNHLY and CDR2 is FYNNEI. The CDR3 is made up of 18 amino acids. The V gene end was trimmed by 0 bases and the J gene end by 9 bases; junction bases not matched to a gene: 13. The CDR3 bases are TGTGCCAGCAGTGAAGCTTGGACTAGCGGGGGAGCCTATGATCCCCAGTACTTC. Translated: CASSEAWTSGGAYDPQYF.

The chain is built from TRBV4-2 and TRBJ2-7; 10 bases agree with TRBD2. CDR3 length: 15 amino acids. The germline gives CDR1 LGHNA, CDR2 YNFKEQ. The junction had 4 bases not matched to a gene; V was cut back by 5 bases and J by 0 bases. The CDR3 protein is CASSTSGDSSYEQYF. DNA of the CDR3: TGTGCCAGCAGCACTAGCGGGGACAGCTCCTACGAGCAGTACTTC.

The J gene is TRBJ2-7, the V gene TRBV5-4, with TRBD1 identical over 9 bases. Trimming at V came to 4 bases and at J to 4 bases, leaving 6 bases not matched to a gene. Germline assignment: CDR1 SGHNT and CDR2 YYREEE (reference sequence). The CDR3 consists of 14 residues. The CDR3, as DNA: TGTGCCAGCAGCGCCGGGACAGGGAGGTACGAGCAGTACTTC. As protein: CASSAGTGRYEQYF. Full variable domain (rest looked up from reference TRBV5-4 and TRBJ2-7): ETGVTQSPTHLIKTRGQQVTLRCSSQSGHNTVSWYQQALGQGPQFIFQYYREEENGRGNFPPRFSGLQFPNYSSELNVNALELDDSALYLCASSAGTGRYEQYFGPGTRLTVT.

The chain carries TRBV19 and TRBJ2-1; weak D call: TRBD1 (6 bases). CDR1 is LNHDA, CDR2 SQIVND, per germline (reference sequence). This CDR3 has 17 amino acids. The V end was cut by 8 bases, the J end by 4 bases, with 24 bases between. This CDR3 reads CASSNRPGQGNYNEQFF. DNA of the CDR3: TGTGCCAGTTCGAACAGGCCGGGGCAGGGGAATTACAATGAGCAGTTCTTC.

The chain has TRBV30 and TRBJ1-1; TRBD1 might be the D (6 bases). Germline V gene data show CDR1 as GTSNPN and CDR2 as SVGIG (reference sequence). This CDR3 has 13 amino acids. With 4 bases removed from V and 3 bases from J, the gap between germline ends came to 12 bases. The CDR3 loop reads CAWKQGTYTEAFF. DNA of the CDR3: TGTGCCTGGAAACAGGGTACGTACACTGAAGCTTTCTTT.

The chain uses TRBV5-1 and TRBJ1-1; TRBD1 agrees at 9 bases. The CDR3 extends over 16 amino acids. CDR1 and CDR2 (germline): SGHRS, YFSETQ. V lost 0 bases and J lost 5; bases outside the gene matches: 8. The CDR3 loop reads CASSLAVNRGRTEAFF. For the CDR3, the DNA is TGCGCCAGCAGCTTGGCAGTTAACAGGGGGCGGACTGAAGCTTTCTTT.

The CDR3 bases are TGTGCCAGCAGTTTTGTGGGGCTGCAGGTGGACGAGCAGTACTTC. Translated: CASSFVGLQVDEQYF. The rearrangement uses TRBV11-2 and TRBJ2-7; D perhaps matches TRBD1 (5 bases). The CDR3 consists of 15 residues. V lost 6 bases, J lost 5 bases, and 20 bases lay in between. In germline, CDR1 is SGHAT, CDR2 FQNNGV. Supplemented by reference TRBV11-2 and TRBJ2-7, the full variable domain reads EAGVAQSPRYKIIEKRQSVAFWCNPISGHATLYWYQQILGQGPKLLIQFQNNGVVDDSQLPKDRFSAERLKGVDSTLKIQPAKLEDSAVYLCASSFVGLQVDEQYFGPGTRLTVT.

This chain uses TRBV19 with TRBJ1-4, with D tentatively TRBD1 (6 bases). The CDR3 extends over 16 amino acids. Germline V gene data show CDR1 as LNHDA and CDR2 as SQIVND (reference sequence). V dropped 4 bases and J dropped 7 bases, with 19 bases sitting between them. The CDR3 sequence: CASSRGSGQVSEKLFF. CDR3 nucleotide sequence: TGTGCCAGTAGTAGGGGTTCGGGACAAGTATCTGAAAAACTGTTTTTT.

The chain is built from TRBV27 and TRBJ2-1; TRBD2 aligns across 7 bases. Germline trimming cut 2 bases from V and 6 bases from J; bases unmatched to any gene: 4. From germline, CDR1 is MNHEY and CDR2 SMNVEV (reference sequence). The CDR3 is 14 amino acids. CDR3: CASSLDASGNEQFF. Written as DNA, the CDR3 is TGTGCCAGCAGTTTAGACGCTAGCGGCAATGAGCAGTTCTTC.

J is TRBJ1-4 and V is TRBV19; no clear D gene. Germline V gene data show CDR1 as LNHDA and CDR2 as SQIVND (reference sequence). CDR3 length: 14 residues. Trimming shortened V by 9 bases and J by 1 base, and 12 bases separated the two germline ends. In DNA, the CDR3 is TGTGCCAGCTTGAACCCGGGAACTAATGAAAAACTGTTTTTT. This translates into CASLNPGTNEKLFF.

The chain is built from TRBV25-1 and TRBJ1-2; 7 nucleotides agree with TRBD1. Unmatched junction bases numbered 7, after V lost 5 bases and J lost 4 bases. In germline, CDR1 is MGHDK, CDR2 SYGVNS. The CDR3 loop spans 14 amino acids. CDR3 bases: TGTGCCAGCAGTACTCCCGGGACAGTCTATGGCTACACCTTC. This encodes CASSTPGTVYGYTF.

The chain joins TRBV6-6 to TRBJ2-3, with TRBD1 identical over 8 bases. The CDR3 covers 16 residues. J was trimmed by 7 bases and V by 7 bases; bases with no gene match: 16. The V gene's germline CDR1 is MNHNY and CDR2 SVGAGI (reference sequence). Here the CDR3 reads CASTPDRRTGSNTQYF. Written as DNA, the CDR3 is TGTGCCAGCACCCCGGATAGGAGGACAGGGTCAAATACGCAGTATTTT.

The V gene is TRBV28, the J gene TRBJ2-1, with D possibly TRBD2 on 5 matching bases. V lost 4 bases, J lost 6 bases, and 10 bases lay in between. The CDR3 loop spans 13 amino acids. Germline V gives CDR1 MDHEN, CDR2 SYDVKM. CDR3 protein: CASSYWRSNEQFF. The CDR3 DNA sequence: TGTGCCAGCAGTTATTGGAGGAGCAATGAGCAGTTCTTC.

The V call is TRBV5-1, the J call TRBJ1-4, with 7 bases fitting TRBD1. After removal of 4 bases from V and 7 bases from J, the junction contained 4 bases not matched to a gene. This CDR3 contains 13 residues. CDR1 is SGHRS and CDR2 is YFSETQ in the germline V gene. CDR3 bases: TGCGCCAGCAGCACCGGACAGGCTGAAAAACTGTTTTTT. Residues: CASSTGQAEKLFF.

The chain links TRBV7-9 to TRBJ1-5; possible D gene TRBD1, 6 bases. Trimming pared 5 bases from V and 0 bases from J, leaving 14 bases between. Germline lookup yields CDR1 SEHNR and CDR2 FQNEAQ (reference sequence). This CDR3 has 16 residues. The CDR3 coding sequence is TGTGCCAGCAGCCGAGGACAGCCGTATAGCAATCAGCCCCAGCATTTT. As protein: CASSRGQPYSNQPQHF. The variable domain in full, with the rest retrieved from reference TRBV7-9 and TRBJ1-5, is DTGVSQNPRHKITKRGQNVTFRCDPISEHNRLYWYRQTLGQGPEFLTYFQNEAQLEKSRLLSDRFSAERPKGSFSTLEIQRTEQGDSAMYLCASSRGQPYSNQPQHFGDGTRLSIL.

The chain is built from TRBV6-4 and TRBJ2-2; tentatively, D is TRBD2 (6 bases). The ends were cut back, 5 bases at V and 5 bases at J, with 12 bases in the middle. CDR3 length: 14 amino acids. In germline, CDR1 is MRHNA, CDR2 SNTAGT. In DNA, the CDR3 is TGTGCCAGCAGTCAGGGACTCATGACCGGGGAGCTGTTTTTT. Its protein is CASSQGLMTGELFF.

The chain joins TRBV6-6 to TRBJ1-1; D possibly corresponds to TRBD1 (6 bases). Trimming left V 1 base short and J 5 bases short, with 14 bases between. Germline assignment: CDR1 MNHNY and CDR2 SVGAGI (reference sequence). The CDR3 runs 15 residues. CDR3 DNA: TGTGCCAGCAGTTACTTCGGGGGGCAGAGAACTGAAGCTTTCTTT. Protein: CASSYFGGQRTEAFF.

A single count supports this clone. The gene calls are TRBV30 and TRBJ1-1, with D perhaps matching TRBD1 (5 bases). This CDR3 is built from 12 residues. The germline gives CDR1 GTSNPN, CDR2 SVGIG (reference sequence). Trimming took off 2 bases at V and 8 bases at J, with 12 bases between the two ends. CDR3 nucleotide sequence: TGTGCCTGGAGTACGTACAGGTACGAAGCTTTCTTT. Protein sequence: CAWSTYRYEAFF.

The chain uses TRBV4-3 and TRBJ2-3, with a possible D match to TRBD1 (5 bases). Trimming left V 5 bases short and J 10 bases short, with 10 bases between. CDR3 size: 11 residues. Germline CDR1 reads LGHNA; CDR2 reads YSLEER. CDR3 DNA sequence: TGCGCCAGCAGCGTTAGGGGCGCGCAGTATTTT. This translates into CASSVRGAQYF.

The rearrangement uses TRBV4-2 and TRBJ2-7, with D perhaps TRBD2 (5 bases). The CDR3 has 17 residues. Germline values: CDR1 LGHNA, CDR2 YNFKEQ. The V end lost 1 base, the J end lost 4 bases, and 20 bases lay between the germline ends. The CDR3 is CASSQVVEDSLRYEQYF. The CDR3 coding sequence is TGTGCCAGCAGCCAAGTAGTAGAGGACTCCCTTAGATACGAGCAGTACTTC.

In this sample, this clone turned up once. This chain uses TRBV7-2 with TRBJ1-6; 8 positions match TRBD1. V dropped 6 bases and J dropped 7; count of bases not matched to a gene: 8. The CDR3 extends over 15 amino acids. CDR1 SGHTA and CDR2 FQGNSA come from the germline V gene. The CDR3 is CASRGPGTGNSPLHF. The CDR3 DNA reads as TGTGCCAGCAGAGGACCCGGGACAGGAAATTCACCCCTCCACTTT.

CDR3 in amino acids: CASSSLPGELFF. DNA for the CDR3: TGTGCCAGCAGCAGCCTACCCGGGGAGCTGTTTTTT. V usage is TRBV9 and J usage is TRBJ2-2; the D is unclear. Germline V gene data show CDR1 as SGDLS and CDR2 as YYNGEE. The V gene lost 4 bases and the J gene lost 6 bases, with 7 bases spanning the gap. This CDR3 has 12 amino acids.

This chain uses TRBV7-3 with TRBJ2-5; possible D gene TRBD2, 6 bases. Trimming took 4 bases from V and 4 from J, leaving 16 bases between them. The CDR3 loop spans 15 amino acids. Germline-derived CDR1 and CDR2 are SGHTA and FQGTGA. The DNA of the CDR3 is TGTGCCAGCAGCTCGTCCGGGGGTTCTTTAGAGACCCAGTACTTC. This codes for CASSSSGGSLETQYF.